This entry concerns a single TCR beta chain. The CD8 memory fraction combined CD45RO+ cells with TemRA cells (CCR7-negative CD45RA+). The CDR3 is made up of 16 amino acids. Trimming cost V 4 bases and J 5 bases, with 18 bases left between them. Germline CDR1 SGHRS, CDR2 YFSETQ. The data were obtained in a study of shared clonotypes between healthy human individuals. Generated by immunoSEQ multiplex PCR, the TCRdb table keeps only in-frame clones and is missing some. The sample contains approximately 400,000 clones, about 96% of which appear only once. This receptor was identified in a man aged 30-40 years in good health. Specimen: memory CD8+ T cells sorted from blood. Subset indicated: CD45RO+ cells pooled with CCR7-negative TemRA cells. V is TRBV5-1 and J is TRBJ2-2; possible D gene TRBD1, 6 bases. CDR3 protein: CASSVGAVRGTGELFF. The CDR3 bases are TGCGCCAGCAGCGTTGGGGCCGTCAGGGGAACCGGGGAGCTGTTTTTT. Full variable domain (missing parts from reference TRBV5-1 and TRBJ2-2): KAGVTQTPRYLIKTRGQQVTLSCSPISGHRSVSWYQQTPGQGLQFLFEYFSETQRNKGNFPGRFSGRQFSNSRSEMNVSTLELGDSALYLCASSVGAVRGTGELFFGEGSRLTVL.